A single sample is the source of the 7 T cell receptor beta chains below, sequenced in a study of blood T cells in healthy people across ages. A J-beta primer mix and a sample-barcoded 5' primer were used in a second PCR of roughly 6 to 11 cycles. TCRdb re-derived calls from the 5' RACE reads in MiXCR, one entry per CDR3 protein. The sample comprises about 720,000 distinct CDR3 sequences, approximately 25% of which are singletons, and 3% to 4% rests with the top ten. These same records also appear under a second study, on T cells of mothers and their children.

Sequencing was carried out using blood. These receptors were obtained from a boy under 18 in good health.

This clonotype was seen ten or more times. The chain has TRBV18 and TRBJ1-4; no clear D gene. Trimming pared 2 bases from V and 2 bases from J, leaving 3 bases between. This CDR3 is 13 amino acids long. Germline V CDR1 and CDR2: KGHSH, LQKENI. The CDR3 coding sequence is TGTGCCAGCTCACCAGGGACTAATGAAAAACTGTTTTTT. As protein: CASSPGTNEKLFF.

This rearrangement joins TRBV7-9 to TRBJ1-6; the D is unclear. Per the germline V gene, CDR1 is SEHNR and CDR2 is FQNEAQ (reference sequence). Between the trimmed V and J ends, which lost 5 bases and 7 bases, there was a span of 12 bases. There are 14 residues in the CDR3. In nucleotides, the CDR3 is TGTGCCAGCAGCCCATCCTACCCCAATTCACCCCTCCACTTT. Amino acids: CASSPSYPNSPLHF.

This clonotype has ten or more counts. J is TRBJ2-5 and V is TRBV4-1; 8 bases agree with TRBD1. The J call may not be correct, given that the DNA end is closer to TRBJ2-7. Germline loops: CDR1 MGHRA, CDR2 YSYEKL. The CDR3 sequence is 14 residues long. The DNA of the CDR3 is TGCGCCAGCAGCCAAGAAACAGGGGGTTACGAGCAGTACTTC. Translation gives CASSQETGGYEQYF.

This clonotype has a handful of counts. This chain links TRBV5-8 with TRBJ2-3; perhaps TRBD2 as D (6 bases). This CDR3 is built from 17 residues. From germline, CDR1 is SGHTS and CDR2 YDEGEE. Trimming removed 0 bases at V and 6 bases at J, with 20 bases between. The DNA of the CDR3 is TGTGCCAGCAGCTTGGGGCTGGGAGGTGGAACGCCGGATACGCAGTATTTT. It specifies CASSLGLGGGTPDTQYF.

This chain links TRBV29-1 with TRBJ1-2; D remains unclear. Germline CDR1 SQVTM, CDR2 ANQGSEA. The germline V and J ends were trimmed by 6 bases and 3 bases, with 11 bases remaining between them. This CDR3 is 12 amino acids long. The CDR3 loop is CSVGFGDYGYTF. In DNA, the CDR3 is TGCAGCGTGGGGTTCGGCGACTATGGCTACACCTTC.

For this clonotype: The junction shows a germline mismatch at one end, possibly a read error. The V call is TRBV14, the J call TRBJ2-5; D unresolved. The length of the CDR3 is 15 residues. Germline-derived CDR1 and CDR2 are SGHDN and FVKESK. DNA of the CDR3: TGTCCCAGCAGCCAAGATCTTCGCCAGGAAGAGACCCAGTACTTC. Amino acids: CPSSQDLRQEETQYF.

This chain connects TRBV15 to TRBJ1-5, with D perhaps TRBD1 (6 bases). The germline V and J ends were trimmed by 0 bases and 4 bases, with 10 bases remaining between them. This CDR3 has 15 amino acids. The V gene's germline CDR1 is LNHNV and CDR2 YYDKDF (reference sequence). CDR3 in DNA: TGTGCCACCAGCAGAGAGGGTCAGGGGAATCAGCCCCAGCATTTT. Translation: CATSREGQGNQPQHF.